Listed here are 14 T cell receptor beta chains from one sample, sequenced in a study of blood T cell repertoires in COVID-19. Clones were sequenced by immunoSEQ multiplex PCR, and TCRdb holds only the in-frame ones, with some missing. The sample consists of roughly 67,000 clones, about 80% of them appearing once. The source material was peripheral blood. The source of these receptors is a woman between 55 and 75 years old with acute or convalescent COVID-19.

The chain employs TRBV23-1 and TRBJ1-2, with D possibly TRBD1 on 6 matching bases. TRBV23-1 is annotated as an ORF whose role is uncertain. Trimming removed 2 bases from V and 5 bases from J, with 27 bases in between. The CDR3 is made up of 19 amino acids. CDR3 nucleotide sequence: TGCGCCAGCAGTCAACCGAAACCGACCGTTGGACAGTCCCGGTATGGCTACACCTTC. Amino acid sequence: CASSQPKPTVGQSRYGYTF.

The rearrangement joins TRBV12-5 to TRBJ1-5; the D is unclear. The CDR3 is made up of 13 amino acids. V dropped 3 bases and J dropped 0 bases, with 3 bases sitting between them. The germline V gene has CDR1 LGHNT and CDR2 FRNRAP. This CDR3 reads CASGFSSNQPQHF. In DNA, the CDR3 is TGTGCTAGTGGTTTTAGTAGCAATCAGCCCCAGCATTTT.

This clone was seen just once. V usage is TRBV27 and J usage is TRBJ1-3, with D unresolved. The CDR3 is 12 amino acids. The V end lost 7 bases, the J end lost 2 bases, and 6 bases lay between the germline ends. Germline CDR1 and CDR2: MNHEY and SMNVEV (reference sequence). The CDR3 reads CASTSPGNTIYF. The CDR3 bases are TGTGCCAGCACATCCCCTGGAAACACCATATATTTT.

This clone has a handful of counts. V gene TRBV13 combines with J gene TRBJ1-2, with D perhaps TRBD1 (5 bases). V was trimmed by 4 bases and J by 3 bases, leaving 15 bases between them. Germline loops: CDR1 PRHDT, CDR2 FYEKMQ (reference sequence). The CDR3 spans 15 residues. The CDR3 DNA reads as TGTGCCAGCAGCTATGGCGGGGGTGAAGACTATGGCTACACCTTC. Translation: CASSYGGGEDYGYTF.

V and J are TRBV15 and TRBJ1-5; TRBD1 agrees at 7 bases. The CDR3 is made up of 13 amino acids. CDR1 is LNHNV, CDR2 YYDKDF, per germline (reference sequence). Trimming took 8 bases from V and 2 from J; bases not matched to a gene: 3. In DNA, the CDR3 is TGTGCCACCTCCACAGGGGGCAATCAGCCCCAGCATTTT. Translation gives CATSTGGNQPQHF.

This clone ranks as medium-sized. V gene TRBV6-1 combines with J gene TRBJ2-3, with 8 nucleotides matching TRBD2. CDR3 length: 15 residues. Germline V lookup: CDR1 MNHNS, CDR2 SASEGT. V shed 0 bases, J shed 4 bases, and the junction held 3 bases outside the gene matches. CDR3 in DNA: TGTGCCAGCAGTGAAGCGGCTAGCGGGCCAGATACGCAGTATTTT. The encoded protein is CASSEAASGPDTQYF.

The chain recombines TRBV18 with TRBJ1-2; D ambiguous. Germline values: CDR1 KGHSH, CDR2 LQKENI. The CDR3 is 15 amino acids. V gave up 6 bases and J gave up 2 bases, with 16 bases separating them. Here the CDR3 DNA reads TGTGCCAGCTCCCTAGCGCCGGGCCCAAACTATGGCTACACCTTC. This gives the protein CASSLAPGPNYGYTF.

In DNA, the CDR3 is TGCGCCAGCAGCCGAGGGCAGGGGGCCGACACCGGGGAGCTGTTTTTT. It translates to CASSRGQGADTGELFF. This chain links TRBV4-1 with TRBJ2-2, with 8 bases lining up with TRBD1. The junction had 7 bases not matched to a gene; V was cut back by 4 bases and J by 3 bases. The CDR3 has 16 residues. Looked up from germline, CDR1 is MGHRA and CDR2 is YSYEKL.

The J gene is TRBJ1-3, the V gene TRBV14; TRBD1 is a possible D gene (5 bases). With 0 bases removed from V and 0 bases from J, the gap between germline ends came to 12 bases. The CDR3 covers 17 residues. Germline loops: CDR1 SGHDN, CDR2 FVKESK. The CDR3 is CASSQDARASSGNTIYF. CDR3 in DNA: TGTGCCAGCAGCCAAGATGCCAGGGCGAGCTCTGGAAACACCATATATTTT.

The CDR3 DNA reads as TGTGCCAGCAGTTCCGGCAGGGATCAGCCCCAGCATTTT. Encoded protein: CASSSGRDQPQHF. The chain links TRBV6-6 to TRBJ1-5; maybe TRBD1 (5 bases). The CDR3 runs 13 residues. Germline V gene data show CDR1 as MNHNY and CDR2 as SVGAGI (reference sequence). The V end lost 4 bases, the J end lost 5 bases, and 9 bases lay between the germline ends.

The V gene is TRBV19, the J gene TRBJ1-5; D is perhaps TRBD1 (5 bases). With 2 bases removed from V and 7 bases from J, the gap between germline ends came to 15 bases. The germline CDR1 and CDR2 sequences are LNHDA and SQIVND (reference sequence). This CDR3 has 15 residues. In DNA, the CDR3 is TGTGCCAGTAGTATAAGGGGCGGGGGTGGCCAGCCCCAGCATTTT. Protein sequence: CASSIRGGGGQPQHF. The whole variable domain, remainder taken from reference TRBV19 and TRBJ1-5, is DGGITQSPKYLFRKEGQNVTLSCEQNLNHDAMYWYRQDPGQGLRLIYYSQIVNDFQKGDIAEGYSVSREKKESFPLTVTSAQKNPTAFYLCASSIRGGGGQPQHFGDGTRLSIL.

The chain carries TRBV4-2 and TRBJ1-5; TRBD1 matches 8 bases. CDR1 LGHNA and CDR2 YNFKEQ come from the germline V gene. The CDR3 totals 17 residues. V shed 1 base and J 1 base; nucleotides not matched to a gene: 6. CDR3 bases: TGTGCCAGCAGCCAAGCTGGACAGGGAAGGAGCAATCAGCCCCAGCATTTT. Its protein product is CASSQAGQGRSNQPQHF.

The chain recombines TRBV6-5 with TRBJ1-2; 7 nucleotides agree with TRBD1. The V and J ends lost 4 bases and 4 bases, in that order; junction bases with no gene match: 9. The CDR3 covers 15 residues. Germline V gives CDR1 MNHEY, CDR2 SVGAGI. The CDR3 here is CASSSRETGSYGYTF. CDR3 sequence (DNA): TGTGCCAGCAGTTCTCGGGAGACAGGGTCCTATGGCTACACCTTC.

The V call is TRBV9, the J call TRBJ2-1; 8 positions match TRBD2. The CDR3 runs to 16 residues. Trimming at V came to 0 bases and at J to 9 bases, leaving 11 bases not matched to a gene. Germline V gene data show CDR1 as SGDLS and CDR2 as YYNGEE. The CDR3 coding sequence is TGTGCCAGCAGCGTAGTCGGGAGAGCGGGGGATAGTGAGCAGTTCTTC. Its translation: CASSVVGRAGDSEQFF.